Only a few counts were recorded for the clone carrying this T cell receptor (beta chain). Its target is not known. These data originate in a study of cytomegalovirus exposure and HLA in healthy donors. The protocol was immunoSEQ multiplex PCR, while the TCRdb copy is restricted to in-frame clones and leaves out a portion. Here the sample spans 100,000 or so clones, 85% to 90% being singletons. Study findings and constraints: For cytomegalovirus status, the classifier reportedly gave diagnoses with high specificity and sensitivity. Altogether, 164 TCR beta chains were recorded as cytomegalovirus-associated. In vitro checks showed that a few CMV-associated chains really do target CMV antigens.

The sequence derives from a woman between 18 and 30 years old in good health and CMV-seropositive. Material for sequencing was PBMCs.

The CDR3 DNA sequence: TGTGCCAGCAGTTACGACAGGACTAACTATGGCTACACCTTC. Translation gives CASSYDRTNYGYTF. This chain links TRBV6-5 with TRBJ1-2; tentative D call: TRBD1 (6 bases). V shed 2 bases and J shed 0 bases, with 7 bases lying between them. This CDR3 comprises 14 residues. CDR1 and CDR2 (germline): MNHEY, SVGAGI.